This TCR beta chain derives from a study of cytomegalovirus exposure and HLA in healthy donors. Whole-study findings and limits: A later analysis found that most CMV-associated TCR beta chains appeared HLA-restricted.

The PCR ran on 60 Vbeta and 13 Jbeta primers. Libraries were prepared by immunoSEQ multiplex PCR; TCRdb keeps only in-frame clonotypes and omits some of them. In the table there are some 200,000 clones, more than 85% of which are singletons. Every donor was a healthy person donating bone marrow. Looked up from germline, CDR1 is SGDLS and CDR2 is YYNGEE. The length of the CDR3 is 13 residues. V lost 1 base, J lost 5 bases, and 9 bases lay in between. A note on this clone: Its antigen is unknown.

This receptor was identified in a girl in the first two years of life in good health and CMV-seronegative. V and J are TRBV9 and TRBJ2-5; D might be TRBD1 (5 bases). Source material: PBMCs. CDR3 loop: CASSVQGSETQYF. In DNA form, the CDR3 reads TGTGCCAGCAGCGTACAGGGAAGCGAGACCCAGTACTTC.